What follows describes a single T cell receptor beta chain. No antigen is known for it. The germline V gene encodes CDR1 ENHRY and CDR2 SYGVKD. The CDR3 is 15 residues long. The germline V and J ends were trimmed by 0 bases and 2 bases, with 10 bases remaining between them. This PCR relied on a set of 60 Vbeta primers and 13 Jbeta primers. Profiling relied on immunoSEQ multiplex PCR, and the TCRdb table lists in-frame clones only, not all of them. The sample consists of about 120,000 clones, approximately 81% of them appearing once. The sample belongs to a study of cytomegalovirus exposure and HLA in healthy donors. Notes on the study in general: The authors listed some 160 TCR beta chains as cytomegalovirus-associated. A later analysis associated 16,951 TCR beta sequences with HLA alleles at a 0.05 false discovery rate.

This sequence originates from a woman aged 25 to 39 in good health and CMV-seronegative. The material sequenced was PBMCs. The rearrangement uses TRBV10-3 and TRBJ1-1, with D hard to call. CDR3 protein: CAISESGVINTEAFF. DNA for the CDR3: TGTGCCATCAGTGAGTCCGGGGTCATAAACACTGAAGCTTTCTTT.